This T cell receptor (beta chain) was documented in a study of T-cell memory formation after mild COVID-19. This CDR3 region has 13 residues. CDR1 MNHEY and CDR2 SVGAGI come from the germline V gene. Trimming took 5 bases from V and 3 from J, leaving 10 bases between them. TCRdb re-called the 5' RACE reads through MiXCR, storing one row per CDR3 protein. This table holds around 340,000 distinct CDR3 sequences, around a sixth found once. The V gene is TRBV6-5, the J gene TRBJ2-5, with D perhaps TRBD2 (5 bases). The TCR comes from a young man who had mild COVID-19 (a few samples of this study predate the infection). Cell type and time point are not known. The sequenced material came from PBMCs or a T cell subset sorted from them (not recorded which). CDR3 sequence: CASSTGNEETQYF. The DNA of the CDR3 is TGTGCCAGCAGTACGGGGAACGAAGAGACCCAGTACTTC.